This T cell receptor (beta chain) was retrieved from a study of shared clonotypes between healthy human individuals. The CDR3 has 16 residues. CDR1 MRHNA and CDR2 SNTAGT come from the germline V gene. The V and J ends lost 10 bases and 4 bases, in that order; junction bases with no gene match: 12. Libraries were prepared by immunoSEQ multiplex PCR; TCRdb keeps only in-frame clonotypes and omits some of them. The top ten hold around 0.13% of the sample, which has 2 million to 2.5 million clones, around 95% seen once. The specimen sequenced was naive CD4+ T cells sorted from blood. The sample's subset: CD45RA+ positively selected. The sequence was collected from a man aged 18-30 years in good health. This chain uses TRBV6-4 with TRBJ2-3; 12 positions match TRBD2. The DNA of the CDR3 is TGTGCCACCAAACTCCCTAGCGGGAGGGCGTCAGATACGCAGTATTTT. Protein product: CATKLPSGRASDTQYF.